This is a list of T cell receptor beta chains from one sample in a study of identifying expanded T cells in peripheral blood. The table came from immunoSEQ multiplex PCR; TCRdb's copy has only in-frame clones and leaves some out. Found here are over 100,000 clones, about 91% of them singletons; the top ten hold 13% to 15%. Sequencing was done on a sample of blood. The receptors stem from a person aged 18 to 75 in good health. Both conserved end residues are trimmed from each CDR3. Each record gives: CDR3 protein, J gene, clone size, V gene. Clone size appears in some rows only: once, few, many, or a class for an expanded clone.

CDR3 protein: ASSLSRGTYEQY
J gene: TRBJ2-7
clone size: few
V gene: TRBV11-2

CDR3 protein: ASSSLDRAGNTIY
J gene: TRBJ1-3
clone size: NA
V gene: TRBV6-5

CDR3 protein: ASSSDVVGRGPGELF
J gene: TRBJ2-2
clone size: NA
V gene: TRBV7-9

CDR3 protein: ASSSVRGGANVLT
J gene: TRBJ2-6
clone size: NA
V gene: TRBV25-1

CDR3 protein: ASSFLGETQY
J gene: TRBJ2-5
clone size: NA
V gene: TRBV28

CDR3 protein: ATSRGAGAAGANVLT
J gene: TRBJ2-6
clone size: NA
V gene: TRBV15

CDR3 protein: ASTGWSTGELF
J gene: TRBJ2-2
clone size: NA
V gene: TRBV2

CDR3 protein: ASGLDDLSGPTGELF
J gene: TRBJ2-2
clone size: NA
V gene: TRBV12-5

CDR3 protein: AISESSPSAGSYEQY
J gene: TRBJ2-7
clone size: once
V gene: TRBV10-3

CDR3 protein: ASIAPGQGIEKLF
J gene: TRBJ1-4
clone size: few
V gene: TRBV7-9

CDR3 protein: ASREAATHFIEQF
J gene: TRBJ2-1
clone size: NA
V gene: TRBV19

CDR3 protein: ASSLGGSQETQY
J gene: TRBJ2-5
clone size: NA
V gene: TRBV28

CDR3 protein: ASSFRTAGPETQY
J gene: TRBJ2-5
clone size: NA
V gene: TRBV7-2

CDR3 protein: ASSQELAYHTDTQY
J gene: TRBJ2-3
clone size: NA
V gene: TRBV4-2

CDR3 protein: ASSLRLAGGEDTQY
J gene: TRBJ2-3
clone size: NA
V gene: TRBV7-6

CDR3 protein: ASSSILQGMEGYT
J gene: TRBJ1-2
clone size: NA
V gene: TRBV7-8

CDR3 protein: ASSLAPLDRGNQPQH
J gene: TRBJ1-5
clone size: NA
V gene: TRBV5-1

CDR3 protein: ASSVIETGGGYT
J gene: TRBJ1-2
clone size: NA
V gene: TRBV2

CDR3 protein: GGANTEAF
J gene: TRBJ1-1
clone size: NA
V gene: TRBV29-1

CDR3 protein: ASNDPNLAKNIQY
J gene: TRBJ2-4
clone size: NA
V gene: TRBV7-2

CDR3 protein: ASPQGGNQPQH
J gene: TRBJ1-5
clone size: NA
V gene: TRBV27

CDR3 protein: ASSFEQGRETQY
J gene: TRBJ2-5
clone size: NA
V gene: TRBV7-2

CDR3 protein: ASSRGQGEGNTIY
J gene: TRBJ1-3
clone size: NA
V gene: TRBV5-4

CDR3 protein: ASGIITGTGFNEQF
J gene: TRBJ2-1
clone size: NA
V gene: TRBV5-1

CDR3 protein: ASSYGIRYGYT
J gene: TRBJ1-2
clone size: NA
V gene: TRBV6-5

CDR3 protein: ASFNPAGKAYEQY
J gene: TRBJ2-7
clone size: NA
V gene: TRBV28

CDR3 protein: ASTSGQDLETQY
J gene: TRBJ2-5
clone size: NA
V gene: TRBV28

CDR3 protein: ASTFNAGELF
J gene: TRBJ2-2
clone size: NA
V gene: TRBV7-6

CDR3 protein: ASSYGQGLRGYT
J gene: TRBJ1-2
clone size: NA
V gene: TRBV5-6

CDR3 protein: ASRPGTGIGNSPLH
J gene: TRBJ1-6
clone size: few
V gene: TRBV2

CDR3 protein: ASSFGGSDIQY
J gene: TRBJ2-4
clone size: NA
V gene: TRBV5-1

CDR3 protein: ASSPGNEQF
J gene: TRBJ2-1
clone size: NA
V gene: TRBV18

CDR3 protein: ASSLGQSTGELF
J gene: TRBJ2-2
clone size: NA
V gene: TRBV5-1

CDR3 protein: ASSLTGGSYEQY
J gene: TRBJ2-7
clone size: NA
V gene: TRBV7-3

CDR3 protein: ASSEPGGGGYGYT
J gene: TRBJ1-2
clone size: NA
V gene: TRBV2

CDR3 protein: ASSRSPEGTFGTYEQY
J gene: TRBJ2-7
clone size: NA
V gene: TRBV19

CDR3 protein: ASSVAANEQF
J gene: TRBJ2-1
clone size: once
V gene: TRBV9